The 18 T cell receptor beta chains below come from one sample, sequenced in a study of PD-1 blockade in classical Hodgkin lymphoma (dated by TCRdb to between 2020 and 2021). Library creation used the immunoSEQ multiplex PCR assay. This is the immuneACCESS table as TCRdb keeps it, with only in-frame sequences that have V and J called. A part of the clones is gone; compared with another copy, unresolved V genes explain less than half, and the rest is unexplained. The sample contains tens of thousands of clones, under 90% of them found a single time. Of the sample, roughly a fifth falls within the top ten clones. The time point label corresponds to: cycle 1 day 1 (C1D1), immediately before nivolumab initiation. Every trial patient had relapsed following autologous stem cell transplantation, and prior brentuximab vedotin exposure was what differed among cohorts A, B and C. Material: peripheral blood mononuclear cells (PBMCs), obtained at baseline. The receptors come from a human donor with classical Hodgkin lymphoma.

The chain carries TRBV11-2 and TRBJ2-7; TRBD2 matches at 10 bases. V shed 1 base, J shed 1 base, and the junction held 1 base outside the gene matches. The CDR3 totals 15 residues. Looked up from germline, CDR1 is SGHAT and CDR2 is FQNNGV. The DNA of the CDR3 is TGTGCCAGCAGCTTAGGGACTAGCGGATCCTACGAGCAGTACTTC. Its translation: CASSLGTSGSYEQYF.

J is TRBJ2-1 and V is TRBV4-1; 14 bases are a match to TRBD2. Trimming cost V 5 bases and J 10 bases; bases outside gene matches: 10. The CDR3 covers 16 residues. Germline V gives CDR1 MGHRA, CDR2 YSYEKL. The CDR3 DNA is TGCGCCAGCAGCAGACGGACTAGCGGGAGGTTACAAGAGCAGTTCTTC. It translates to CASSRRTSGRLQEQFF.

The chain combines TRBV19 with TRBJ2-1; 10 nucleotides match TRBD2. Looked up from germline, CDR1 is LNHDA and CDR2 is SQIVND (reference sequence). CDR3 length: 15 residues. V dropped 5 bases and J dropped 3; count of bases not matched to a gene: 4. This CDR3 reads CASSPTSGVYNEQFF. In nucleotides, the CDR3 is TGTGCCAGTAGTCCCACTAGCGGGGTCTACAATGAGCAGTTCTTC.

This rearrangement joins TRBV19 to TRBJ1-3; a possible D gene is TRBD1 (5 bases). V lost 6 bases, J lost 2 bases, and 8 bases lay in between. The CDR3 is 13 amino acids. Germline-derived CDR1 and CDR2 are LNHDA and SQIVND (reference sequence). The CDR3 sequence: CASRGLPGNTIYF. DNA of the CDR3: TGTGCCAGTAGGGGACTCCCTGGAAACACCATATATTTT.

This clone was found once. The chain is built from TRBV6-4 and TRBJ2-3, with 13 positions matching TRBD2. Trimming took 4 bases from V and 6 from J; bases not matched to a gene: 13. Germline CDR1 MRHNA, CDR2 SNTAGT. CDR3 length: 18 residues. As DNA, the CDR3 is TGTGCCAGCAGTGGACGGGGATTACTAGCGGGAGGGAGGGATACGCAGTATTTT. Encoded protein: CASSGRGLLAGGRDTQYF.

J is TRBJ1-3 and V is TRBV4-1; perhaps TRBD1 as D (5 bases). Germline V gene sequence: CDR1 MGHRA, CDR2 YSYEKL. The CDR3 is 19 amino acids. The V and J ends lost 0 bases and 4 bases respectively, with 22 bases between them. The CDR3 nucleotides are TGCGCCAGCAGCCAAGATCAACGGGACCCTGGCAGAGGGGGAAACACCATATATTTT. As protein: CASSQDQRDPGRGGNTIYF.

The chain's CDR3 is CASSPVERAWNTGELFF. CDR3 in DNA: TGTGCCAGCAGCCCCGTAGAGCGGGCTTGGAACACCGGGGAGCTGTTTTTT. The chain carries TRBV7-6 and TRBJ2-2; TRBD2 might be the D (6 bases). V was cut by 5 bases and J by 1 base, with 17 bases left in between. This CDR3 region has 17 residues. Germline CDR1 reads SGHVS; CDR2 reads FNYEAQ.

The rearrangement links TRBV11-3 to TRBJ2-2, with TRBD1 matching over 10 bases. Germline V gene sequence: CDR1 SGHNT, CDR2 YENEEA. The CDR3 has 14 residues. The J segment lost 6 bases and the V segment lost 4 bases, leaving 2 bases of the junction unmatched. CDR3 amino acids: CASSSGQGAGELFF. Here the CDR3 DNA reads TGTGCCAGCAGCTCAGGACAGGGGGCCGGGGAGCTGTTTTTT. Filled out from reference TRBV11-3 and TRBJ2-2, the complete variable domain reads EAGVVQSPRYKIIEKKQPVAFWCNPISGHNTLYWYLQNLGQGPELLIRYENEEAVDDSQLPKDRFSAERLKGVDSTLKIQPAELGDSAVYLCASSSGQGAGELFFGEGSRLTVL.

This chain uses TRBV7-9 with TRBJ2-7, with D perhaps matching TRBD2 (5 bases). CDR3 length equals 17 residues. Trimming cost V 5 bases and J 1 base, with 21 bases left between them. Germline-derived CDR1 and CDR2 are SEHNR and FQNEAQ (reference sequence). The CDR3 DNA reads TGTGCCAGCAGCGACCTTAGTGGCGGGCCACATTCCTACGAGCAGTACTTC. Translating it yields CASSDLSGGPHSYEQYF.

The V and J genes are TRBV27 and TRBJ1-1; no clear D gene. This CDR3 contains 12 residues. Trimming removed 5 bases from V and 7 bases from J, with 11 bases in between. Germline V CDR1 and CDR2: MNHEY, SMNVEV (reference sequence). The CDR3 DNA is TGTGCCAGCAGTACGGGGATCAATGAAGCTTTCTTT. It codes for CASSTGINEAFF.

CDR3 in amino acids: CASSYTRQGSHEQYF. The CDR3 DNA follows: TGTGCCAGCAGTTACACCCGACAGGGATCCCACGAGCAGTACTTC. The gene calls are TRBV6-5 and TRBJ2-7; 7 bases agree with TRBD1. CDR1 is MNHEY and CDR2 is SVGAGI in the germline V gene. The CDR3 runs to 15 residues. V lost 2 bases, J lost 5 bases, and 9 bases stayed unmatched.

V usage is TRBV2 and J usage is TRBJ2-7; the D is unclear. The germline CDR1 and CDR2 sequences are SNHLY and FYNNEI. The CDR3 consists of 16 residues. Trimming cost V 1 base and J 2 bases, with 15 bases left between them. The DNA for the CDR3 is TGTGCCAGCAGTGAAGTTCGATGGATGACCGCCTACGAGCAGTACTTC. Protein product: CASSEVRWMTAYEQYF. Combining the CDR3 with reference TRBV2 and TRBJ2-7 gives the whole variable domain EPEVTQTPSHQVTQMGQEVILRCVPISNHLYFYWYRQILGQKVEFLVSFYNNEISEKSEIFDDQFSVERPDGSNFTLKIRSTKLEDSAMYFCASSEVRWMTAYEQYFGPGTRLTVT.

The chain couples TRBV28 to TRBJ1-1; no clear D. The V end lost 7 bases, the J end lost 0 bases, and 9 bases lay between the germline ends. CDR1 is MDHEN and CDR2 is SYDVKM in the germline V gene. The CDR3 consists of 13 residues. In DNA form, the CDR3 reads TGTGCCAGCAAAGAACTCTTGAACACTGAAGCTTTCTTT. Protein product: CASKELLNTEAFF. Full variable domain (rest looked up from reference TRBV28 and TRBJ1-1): DVKVTQSSRYLVKRTGEKVFLECVQDMDHENMFWYRQDPGLGLRLIYFSYDVKMKEKGDIPEGYSVSREKKERFSLILESASTNQTSMYLCASKELLNTEAFFGQGTRLTVV.

The CDR3 sequence: CASSQESQRNYEQYF. Here the CDR3 DNA reads TGCGCCAGCAGCCAAGAGTCGCAGAGAAACTACGAGCAGTACTTC. This chain joins TRBV4-1 and TRBJ2-7; D is unresolved. CDR3 length: 15 amino acids. The V gene lost 0 bases and the J gene lost 3 bases, with 12 bases spanning the gap. Germline V gene sequence: CDR1 MGHRA, CDR2 YSYEKL.

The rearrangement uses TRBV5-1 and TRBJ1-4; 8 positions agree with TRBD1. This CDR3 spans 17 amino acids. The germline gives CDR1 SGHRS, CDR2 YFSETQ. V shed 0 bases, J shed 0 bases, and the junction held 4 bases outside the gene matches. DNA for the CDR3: TGCGCCAGCAGCTTGGCCCGGGACAGGACAACTAATGAAAAACTGTTTTTT. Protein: CASSLARDRTTNEKLFF.

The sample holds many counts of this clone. CDR3 sequence (DNA): TGTGCCAGCAGCTTTCGCTGGACAGTTCAAGAGACCCAGTACTTC. Its translation is CASSFRWTVQETQYF. The chain combines TRBV13 with TRBJ2-5, with a weak D call TRBD1 (6 bases). The CDR3 sequence is 15 residues long. Per germline, CDR1 PRHDT and CDR2 FYEKMQ (reference sequence). V was cut by 3 bases and J by 2 bases, with 13 bases left in between.

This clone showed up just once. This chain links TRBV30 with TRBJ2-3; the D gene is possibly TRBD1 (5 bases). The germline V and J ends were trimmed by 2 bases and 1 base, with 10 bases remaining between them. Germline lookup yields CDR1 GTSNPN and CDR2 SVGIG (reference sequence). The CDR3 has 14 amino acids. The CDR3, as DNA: TGTGCCTGGAGTATACAGGTTCGCACAGATACGCAGTATTTT. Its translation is CAWSIQVRTDTQYF.

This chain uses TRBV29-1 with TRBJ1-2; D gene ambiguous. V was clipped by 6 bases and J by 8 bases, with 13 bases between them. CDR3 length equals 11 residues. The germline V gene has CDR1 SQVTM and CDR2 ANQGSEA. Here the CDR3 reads CSVRSPSGYTF. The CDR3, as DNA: TGCAGCGTCAGGTCCCCCTCCGGCTACACCTTC.